The next 10 T cell receptor beta chains were all read from a single sample in a study of blood T cell repertoires in COVID-19. The repertoire was sequenced with immunoSEQ multiplex PCR; TCRdb's copy has only in-frame clones and lacks some. Of some 200,000 clones listed, roughly 90% are singletons. The sample comprised PBMCs or T cells enriched from blood (not recorded which). These receptor sequences come from a woman aged 18-30 years who had recovered from COVID-19.

This rearrangement joins TRBV4-1 to TRBJ1-4; the D gene is possibly TRBD1 (6 bases). Germline V CDR1 and CDR2: MGHRA, YSYEKL. Trimming shortened V by 1 base and J by 8 bases, and 23 bases separated the two germline ends. The CDR3 extends over 18 amino acids. CDR3 bases: TGCGCCAGCAGCCAAGTTTTTCTCGAGGGGCAGGGGAACGAAAAACTGTTTTTT. Residues: CASSQVFLEGQGNEKLFF.

The chain carries TRBV9 and TRBJ2-1; TRBD2 matches at 10 bases. CDR1 and CDR2 (germline): SGDLS, YYNGEE. Losses at the gene ends were 2 bases for V and 3 bases for J; bases not matched to a gene: 5. The CDR3 length is 16 residues. The CDR3 region is CASSVGLARYYNEQFF. CDR3 DNA: TGTGCCAGCAGCGTGGGACTAGCGCGTTACTACAATGAGCAGTTCTTC. The whole variable domain, remainder taken from reference TRBV9 and TRBJ2-1, is DSGVTQTPKHLITATGQRVTLRCSPRSGDLSVYWYQQSLDQGLQFLIQYYNGEERAKGNILERFSAQQFPDLHSELNLSSLELGDSALYFCASSVGLARYYNEQFFGPGTRLTVL.

This rearrangement joins TRBV2 to TRBJ1-1; D remains ambiguous. The length of the CDR3 is 13 residues. CDR1 is SNHLY and CDR2 is FYNNEI in the germline V gene. Between the trimmed V and J ends, which lost 8 bases and 1 base, there was a span of 11 bases. As DNA, the CDR3 is TGTGCCAGCTCCCCAGAGGGGAACACTGAAGCTTTCTTT. Translation gives CASSPEGNTEAFF. Full variable domain (missing parts from reference TRBV2 and TRBJ1-1): EPEVTQTPSHQVTQMGQEVILRCVPISNHLYFYWYRQILGQKVEFLVSFYNNEISEKSEIFDDQFSVERPDGSNFTLKIRSTKLEDSAMYFCASSPEGNTEAFFGQGTRLTVV.

Written as DNA, the CDR3 is TGTGCCAGCAGTGAACTACCGCCCGGGAGCGGGAGTCGATCCTACGAGCAGTACTTC. Protein sequence: CASSELPPGSGSRSYEQYF. This chain uses TRBV6-1 with TRBJ2-7; 8 bases map to TRBD2. Germline lookup yields CDR1 MNHNS and CDR2 SASEGT. The CDR3 has 19 residues. V shed 2 bases, J shed 1 base, and the junction held 16 bases outside the gene matches.

V usage is TRBV4-1 and J usage is TRBJ1-2; D may be TRBD1 (5 bases). The ends were cut back, 0 bases at V and 8 bases at J, with 19 bases in the middle. Germline CDR1 and CDR2: MGHRA and YSYEKL. The CDR3 totals 16 residues. The CDR3 sequence: CASSQEFRPPRGGYTF. The CDR3 bases are TGCGCCAGCAGCCAAGAATTTCGGCCCCCACGGGGGGGCTACACCTTC.

V is TRBV6-6 and J is TRBJ1-5; D remains unclear. This CDR3 region has 15 residues. Deletions cut 0 bases from V and 0 bases from J, with 6 bases between. CDR1 is MNHNY and CDR2 is SVGAGI in the germline V gene (reference sequence). As DNA, the CDR3 is TGTGCCAGCAGTTACTCGAGGGATAGCAATCAGCCCCAGCATTTT. It specifies CASSYSRDSNQPQHF.

This clone was seen ten or more times. The rearrangement joins TRBV11-2 to TRBJ1-2; the D gene is possibly TRBD1 (6 bases). Trimming removed 1 base at V and 7 bases at J, with 16 bases between. The germline gives CDR1 SGHAT, CDR2 FQNNGV. The CDR3 has 15 amino acids. The CDR3 is CASSLVYRDKVGYTF. For the CDR3, the DNA is TGTGCCAGCAGCTTAGTCTACAGGGACAAAGTTGGCTACACCTTC.

The gene calls are TRBV9 and TRBJ2-7; 10 nucleotides agree with TRBD2. This CDR3 is 14 amino acids long. V lost 5 bases and J lost 4; bases outside the gene matches: 6. Per the germline V gene, CDR1 is SGDLS and CDR2 is YYNGEE. CDR3 protein: CASSSGTSVYEQYF. CDR3 DNA: TGTGCCAGCAGTTCCGGGACTAGCGTATACGAGCAGTACTTC.

This rearrangement joins TRBV5-1 to TRBJ2-7; 8 nucleotides align to TRBD1. V lost 5 bases, J lost 4 bases, and 17 bases stayed unmatched. Germline values: CDR1 SGHRS, CDR2 YFSETQ. The CDR3 sequence is 17 residues long. CDR3 residues: CASRPGQDQMKVYEQYF. For the CDR3, the DNA is TGCGCCAGCAGGCCGGGACAGGACCAGATGAAGGTTTACGAGCAGTACTTC.

The rearrangement links TRBV30 to TRBJ1-1, with 10 nucleotides matching TRBD1. The CDR3 is 17 residues long. CDR1 GTSNPN and CDR2 SVGIG come from the germline V gene (reference sequence). Germline trimming cut 2 bases from V and 6 bases from J; bases unmatched to any gene: 15. The CDR3 coding sequence is TGTGCCTGGAGTCCCCCGGGACAGGGGACAATTTTTTCTGAAGCTTTCTTT. Translating gives CAWSPPGQGTIFSEAFF.